This record covers a single T cell receptor (beta chain). It was with 60 Vbeta and 13 Jbeta primers that the PCR ran. The data were produced by immunoSEQ multiplex PCR, yet TCRdb's version contains in-frame clones alone and is incomplete. Found here are fewer than 120,000 clones, 79% of them singletons; the top ten hold 6.2%. Germline CDR1 KGHSH, CDR2 LQKENI. The CDR3 sequence is 12 residues long. Trimming shortened V by 1 base and J by 4 bases, and 5 bases separated the two germline ends. This sample is part of a study of cytomegalovirus exposure and HLA in healthy donors. Sequenced input: PBMCs. The chain is built from TRBV18 and TRBJ2-7, with D possibly matching TRBD2 (5 bases). The TCR was taken from a young man in good health and CMV-seropositive. CDR3 amino acids: CASSPREYEQYF. The CDR3 DNA follows: TGTGCCAGCTCACCACGGGAGTACGAGCAGTACTTC. The whole variable domain, filled in from reference TRBV18 and TRBJ2-7, reads NAGVMQNPRHLVRRRGQEARLRCSPMKGHSHVYWYRQLPEEGLKFMVYLQKENIIDESGMPKERFSAEFPKEGPSILRIQQVVRGDSAAYFCASSPREYEQYFGPGTRLTVT.